Following are 10 T cell receptor beta chains from one sample sequenced in a study of read filtering for tumor transcriptome and immune sequencing. The library was built from around 0.4 ug RNA with molecular barcoded adaptors for alpha/delta and beta/gamma chains. TCRdb passed the reads through MiXCR, listing each CDR3 protein once. The sample shows 120,000 or so distinct CDR3 sequences, 10% to 15% of them seen only once. The sample consisted of a population of CD138-negative cells sorted from bone marrow. These receptors came from a donor at least 40 years old with multiple myeloma.

This clonotype was picked up many times. The chain uses TRBV7-9 and TRBJ2-1; possible D gene TRBD1, 6 bases. This CDR3 comprises 15 residues. V lost 1 base and J lost 7, with 14 bases in between. Germline V CDR1 and CDR2: SEHNR, FQNEAQ (reference sequence). CDR3 nucleotides: TGTGCCAGCAGCTTAGGGACAGTAGGCCTTAATGAGCAGTTCTTC. It translates to CASSLGTVGLNEQFF.

The V gene is TRBV20-1, the J gene TRBJ2-1; 9 bases map to TRBD2. V lost 1 base and J lost 6; bases outside the gene matches: 4. Germline loops: CDR1 DFQATT, CDR2 SNEGSKA (reference sequence). The CDR3 is 14 amino acids. Written as DNA, the CDR3 is TGCAGTGCTAGAGTACTAGCGGGCTCCAATGAGCAGTTCTTC. Translation: CSARVLAGSNEQFF.

In its sample, this clonotype was seen many times. This chain uses TRBV7-9 with TRBJ2-5; D not certain. Germline V lookup: CDR1 SEHNR, CDR2 FQNEAQ (reference sequence). CDR3 size: 11 residues. V lost 3 bases to trimming and J lost 5 bases, with 4 bases between them. CDR3 region: CASSFRETQYF. The CDR3 DNA reads TGTGCCAGCAGCTTCCGCGAGACCCAGTACTTC.

This clonotype was seen ten or more times. The rearrangement uses TRBV6-5 and TRBJ2-5; 7 bases map to TRBD1. The CDR3 contains 15 residues. Looked up from germline, CDR1 is MNHEY and CDR2 is SVGAGI. The trim removed 0 bases at V and 5 bases at J, leaving 6 bases unmatched. The CDR3 DNA reads as TGTGCCAGCAGTTACTCCCCGGACAGGTTCGAGACCCAGTACTTC. Protein product: CASSYSPDRFETQYF.

This clonotype is a singleton in its sample. The CDR3 ends on some other residue instead of the conserved phenylalanine or tryptophan, so this is likely a read error. The DNA is omitted, as the CDR3 cannot be located on it reliably, and the CDR3 follows TCRdb's listing. This rearrangement joins TRBV18 to TRBJ2-5; the table's D call, TRBD1, was not checked against the DNA. A total of 13 residues make up the CDR3, ends included. CDR1 and CDR2 from the germline V gene are KGHSH and LQKENI. This CDR3 is CASSPDPGETLYS.

Comments on this clonotype: This may be a read error, as it is one base from a much larger clone. The V call is TRBV21-1, the J call TRBJ2-4; the D call of TRBD1 is as the table states it, not checked on the DNA. TRBV21-1 is noted as a pseudogene. The CDR3 extends over 15 amino acids. The CDR3 here is CAAHPGGVARNIQYF. The CDR3 coding sequence is TGTGCCGCTCACCCTGGGGGGGTAGCCAGAAACATTCAGTACTTC.

In its sample, this clonotype was seen many times. The gene calls are TRBV9 and TRBJ1-5; D might be TRBD1 (5 bases). This CDR3 region has 14 residues. With 0 bases removed from V and 6 bases from J, the gap between germline ends came to 10 bases. Looked up from germline, CDR1 is SGDLS and CDR2 is YYNGEE. The CDR3 DNA reads as TGTGCCAGCAGCGTAGGTTGGGGGGGTCAGCCCCAGCATTTT. It is translated as CASSVGWGGQPQHF.

This clonotype was counted ten times or more. The rearrangement joins TRBV29-1 to TRBJ2-1; maybe TRBD2 (5 bases). In germline, CDR1 is SQVTM, CDR2 ANQGSEA. The CDR3 totals 14 residues. With 7 bases removed from V and 2 bases from J, the gap between germline ends came to 15 bases. In nucleotides, the CDR3 is TGCAGCGGGACCCTAAGCGGCGCCTACAATGAGCAGTTCTTC. The encoded protein is CSGTLSGAYNEQFF.

This clonotype showed up just a few times. CDR3 protein: CASRSTDTGDGNTIYF. DNA for the CDR3: TGTGCCAGCAGATCGACAGACACAGGGGATGGAAACACCATATATTTT. This rearrangement joins TRBV6-6 to TRBJ1-3; 7 bases are a match to TRBD1. After removal of 6 bases from V and 3 bases from J, the junction contained 11 bases not matched to a gene. Germline CDR1 MNHNY, CDR2 SVGAGI (reference sequence). The CDR3 is 16 residues long.

In regard to this clonotype: A single base is all that separates this from a far larger clone, so a read error is likely. The CDR3 sequence is CAISEGPAANEQFF. CDR3 nucleotide sequence: TGTGCCATCAGTGAAGGTCCGGCCGCCAATGAGCAGTTCTTC. The chain joins TRBV10-3 to TRBJ2-1, with D uncertain. CDR1 is ENHRY, CDR2 SYGVKD, per germline. Trimming stripped 3 bases from V and 6 bases from J, with 12 bases between. CDR3 length: 14 amino acids.